This T cell receptor (beta chain) was recorded in a study of cytomegalovirus exposure and HLA in healthy donors. Study-level information: Some 200 million T cells yielded 117 million unique TCR beta sequences in earlier analysis.

With regard to this clone: Its antigen is still unknown.

The CDR3 length is 14 residues. CDR1 is MGHDK and CDR2 is SYGVNS in the germline V gene. Trimming removed 7 bases from V and 3 bases from J; junction bases left unmatched: 8. Study findings and constraints: Later analysis demonstrated an association between a missense DCLRE1C variant and TCR beta V- and J-gene trimming.

Amplification used 60 Vbeta primers and 13 Jbeta primers. Sequencing was performed with immunoSEQ multiplex PCR; in TCRdb, only in-frame clones are kept and a portion is missing. The sample contains tens of thousands of clones, about 78% of which appear only once. The sequence came from a male donor in good health and CMV-seronegative. The V gene is TRBV25-1, the J gene TRBJ1-2; TRBD1 matches 7 bases. Sequencing was carried out using PBMCs. The CDR3 DNA reads TGTGCCAGCAAAAGTTCTACAGGGGACTATGGCTACACCTTC. Translating gives CASKSSTGDYGYTF.